These 31 T cell receptor beta chains came from one sample sequenced in a study of T-cell memory formation after mild COVID-19. TCRdb recomputed calls from the 5' RACE reads with MiXCR, one row per CDR3 protein. The sample holds approximately 190,000 distinct CDR3 sequences, 18% seen once. Sequencing was carried out using PBMCs or a T cell subset sorted from them (not recorded which). These receptors were taken from an adult woman who had mild COVID-19 (a few samples of this study predate the infection). Cell type and time point are not known.

The chain employs TRBV12-3 or TRBV12-4 and TRBJ1-2; a possible D gene is TRBD1 (5 bases). V lost 6 bases to trimming and J lost 5 bases, with 13 bases between them. CDR3 length: 13 amino acids. The CDR3 region is CASSPQGIYGYTF. The DNA for the CDR3 is TGTGCCAGCAGCCCCCAGGGTATATATGGCTACACCTTC.

CDR3 sequence: CASRIGTDNQPQHF. The DNA of the CDR3 is TGTGCCAGCAGAATTGGGACAGACAATCAGCCCCAGCATTTT. The V gene is TRBV7-2, the J gene TRBJ1-5; 7 bases fit TRBD1. Germline CDR1 reads SGHTA; CDR2 reads FQGNSA. This CDR3 is 14 amino acids long. V lost 6 bases to trimming and J lost 3 bases; unmatched junction nucleotides: 5.

This clonotype has more than one count but fewer than ten. The chain links TRBV6-6 to TRBJ2-1; TRBD1 aligns across 7 bases. Germline V CDR1 and CDR2: MNHNY, SVGAGI (reference sequence). Trimming removed 2 bases from V and 4 bases from J; junction bases left unmatched: 2. The CDR3 has 14 amino acids. The CDR3 region is CASSYGTAYNEQFF. In DNA form, the CDR3 reads TGTGCCAGCAGTTACGGGACAGCGTACAATGAGCAGTTCTTC.

This clonotype was counted ten times or more. The rearrangement joins TRBV5-1 to TRBJ2-3, with 7 bases aligning to TRBD1. V shed 0 bases, J shed 8 bases, and the junction held 9 bases outside the gene matches. Germline lookup yields CDR1 SGHRS and CDR2 YFSETQ. CDR3 size: 15 residues. The CDR3 region is CASSLGQGTIGTQYF. The CDR3 coding sequence is TGCGCCAGCAGCTTGGGACAGGGTACGATCGGTACGCAGTATTTT.

This clonotype was counted between two and nine times. The chain is built from TRBV25-1 and TRBJ2-2; TRBD2 might be the D (5 bases). V was trimmed by 4 bases and J by 1 base, leaving 10 bases between them. This CDR3 is 15 amino acids long. Per the germline V gene, CDR1 is MGHDK and CDR2 is SYGVNS. This CDR3 reads CASSALGGNTGELFF. CDR3 sequence (DNA): TGTGCCAGCAGTGCTTTAGGAGGGAACACCGGGGAGCTGTTTTTT.

Only a few counts were recorded for this clonotype. The V call is TRBV4-2, the J call TRBJ1-2; perhaps TRBD1 as D (6 bases). The CDR3 length is 15 residues. Deletions cut 0 bases from V and 2 bases from J, with 10 bases between. The V gene's germline CDR1 is LGHNA and CDR2 YNFKEQ. In nucleotides, the CDR3 is TGTGCCAGCAGCCAAGAAGGGGACAAAAACTATGGCTACACCTTC. Protein product: CASSQEGDKNYGYTF.

The table lists this clonotype with a few counts. The junction does not match germline at one end; this may be a read error. The chain's CDR3 is CSARGRGLQRTTDTQYF. The CDR3 nucleotides are TGCAGTGCCAGAGGGCGGGGTCTTCAAAGGACCACAGATACGCAGTATTTT. The chain combines TRBV20-1 with TRBJ2-3; D perhaps matches TRBD2 (6 bases). The CDR3 is 17 residues long. CDR1 and CDR2 (germline): DFQATT, SNEGSKA (reference sequence).

This clonotype was picked up a small number of times. The CDR3 is CASSEELVWGIQYF. The CDR3 nucleotides are TGTGCCAGCAGTGAAGAGTTAGTATGGGGCATTCAGTACTTC. The J gene is TRBJ2-4, the V gene TRBV2; D is unclear. Germline lookup yields CDR1 SNHLY and CDR2 FYNNEI. CDR3 size: 14 residues. V lost 1 base to trimming and J lost 9 bases, with 13 bases between them.

A few counts support this clonotype. The J gene is TRBJ1-2, the V gene TRBV5-1, with 8 nucleotides matching TRBD1. Per germline, CDR1 SGHRS and CDR2 YFSETQ. This CDR3 has 15 amino acids. V lost 0 bases and J lost 4; bases outside the gene matches: 5. The chain's CDR3 is CASSLGRGRGYGYTF. The CDR3, as DNA: TGCGCCAGCAGCTTGGGCAGGGGGCGAGGCTATGGCTACACCTTC.

This clonotype was counted only a few times. V is TRBV12-3 or TRBV12-4 and J is TRBJ1-1; 7 bases line up with TRBD1. There are 16 residues in the CDR3. V lost 5 bases, J lost 4 bases, and 13 bases stayed unmatched. The CDR3 protein is CASSPVTGLIGTEAFF. The DNA for the CDR3 is TGTGCCAGCAGTCCTGTGACAGGGTTGATTGGCACTGAAGCTTTCTTT.

This clonotype showed up just a few times. The rearrangement joins TRBV20-1 to TRBJ2-1; D is perhaps TRBD1 or TRBD2 (5 bases each). The germline V gene has CDR1 DFQATT and CDR2 SNEGSKA (reference sequence). There are 15 residues in the CDR3. Trimming removed 4 bases at V and 0 bases at J, with 13 bases between. In DNA form, the CDR3 reads TGCAGTGCTATGAGGGGCCATAGCTCCTACAATGAGCAGTTCTTC. As protein: CSAMRGHSSYNEQFF.

As to this clonotype: Mismatch with germline at one junction end may stem from a read error. The V and J genes are TRBV7-7 and TRBJ2-7, with unresolved D. Germline V CDR1 and CDR2: SSHAT, FNYEAQ (reference sequence). The CDR3 length is 13 residues. CDR3 nucleotide sequence: TGTGCTAGCAGCTTAGATGCTCCCGGCGAGCAGTACTTC. Its protein is CASSLDAPGEQYF.

The chain couples TRBV5-1 to TRBJ1-1; D perhaps matches TRBD1 (5 bases). The germline V and J ends were trimmed by 3 bases and 8 bases, with 20 bases remaining between them. This CDR3 comprises 15 residues. In germline, CDR1 is SGHRS, CDR2 YFSETQ. CDR3 protein: CASSSRGPSEGEAFF. Written as DNA, the CDR3 is TGCGCCAGCAGCTCGAGGGGACCCTCCGAGGGGGAAGCTTTCTTT.

The chain has TRBV7-2 and TRBJ1-6; the D is unclear. The germline V gene has CDR1 SGHTA and CDR2 FQGNSA. The CDR3 is made up of 15 amino acids. V lost 1 base and J lost 8, with 12 bases in between. The chain's CDR3 is CASSLVSGPHSPLHF. In nucleotides, the CDR3 is TGTGCCAGCAGCTTAGTATCGGGTCCACATTCACCCCTCCACTTT.

V is TRBV12-3 or TRBV12-4 and J is TRBJ1-2; 8 bases match TRBD1. V shed 5 bases and J 5 bases; nucleotides not matched to a gene: 16. The CDR3 is 17 amino acids. CDR3 in amino acids: CASSPQQGTGQIYGYTF. As DNA, the CDR3 is TGTGCCAGCAGTCCTCAACAGGGGACAGGCCAGATTTATGGCTACACCTTC.

This clonotype was detected a few times. J is TRBJ1-2 and V is TRBV6-1; D is ambiguous. Looked up from germline, CDR1 is MNHNS and CDR2 is SASEGT. V lost 1 base to trimming and J lost 0 bases, with 9 bases between them. The CDR3 is 15 residues long. The CDR3 bases are TGTGCCAGCAGTGAAGATGGAGGGACTAACTATGGCTACACCTTC. The encoded protein is CASSEDGGTNYGYTF.

Only a few counts were recorded for this clonotype. This chain joins TRBV7-9 and TRBJ2-5; D is undetermined. The V gene lost 3 bases and the J gene lost 9 bases, with 14 bases spanning the gap. The CDR3 spans 13 residues. Germline CDR1 is SEHNR and CDR2 is FQNEAQ (reference sequence). The CDR3 coding sequence is TGTGCCAGCAGCTTTACCCCCTTCGTACCCCAGTACTTC. Amino acids: CASSFTPFVPQYF.

Points on this clonotype: The junction departs from the called germline gene at one end, perhaps through a read error. This chain links TRBV3-1 with TRBJ2-7, with 7 positions matching TRBD1. The CDR3 is 14 residues long. The germline V gene has CDR1 LGHDT and CDR2 YNNKEL (reference sequence). The CDR3 DNA sequence: TGTGCCGGCAGCCAAGAAGGACAGGCCTACGAGCAGTACTTC. Its protein is CAGSQEGQAYEQYF.

This clonotype has only a few counts. The V and J genes are TRBV2 and TRBJ2-7, with D hard to call. There are 14 residues in the CDR3. With 6 bases removed from V and 1 base from J, the gap between germline ends came to 13 bases. CDR1 is SNHLY, CDR2 FYNNEI, per germline. The DNA for the CDR3 is TGTGCCAGCAGCGATCATTGGAGATCCTACGAGCAGTACTTC. Protein sequence: CASSDHWRSYEQYF.

This clonotype was recorded a few times. V is TRBV9 and J is TRBJ2-3; unclear D gene. V lost 3 bases, J lost 3 bases, and 8 bases lay in between. Germline CDR1 reads SGDLS; CDR2 reads YYNGEE. The CDR3 has 13 residues. The CDR3, as DNA: TGTGCCAGCAGCGCGTCCCTGACAGATACGCAGTATTTT. Residues: CASSASLTDTQYF.

This clonotype was counted between two and nine times. This rearrangement joins TRBV12-3 or TRBV12-4 to TRBJ2-5, with 12 bases aligning to TRBD2. V trimming: 7 bases; J trimming: 4 bases; junction bases outside the gene matches: 4. The CDR3 spans 14 residues. Written as DNA, the CDR3 is TGTGCCAGCAACGAGGGACTAGCGGGAGAGACCCAGTACTTC. Translating it yields CASNEGLAGETQYF.

The chain couples TRBV7-8 to TRBJ2-3; 9 nucleotides line up with TRBD1. Unmatched junction bases numbered 4, after V lost 5 bases and J lost 1 base. The CDR3 extends over 15 amino acids. Germline values: CDR1 SGHVS, CDR2 FQNEAQ. The CDR3 DNA reads TGTGCCAGCAGCGGGTGGACAGGGGGCACAGATACGCAGTATTTT. The encoded protein is CASSGWTGGTDTQYF.

The chain combines TRBV12-3 or TRBV12-4 with TRBJ1-6, with D tentatively TRBD1 (6 bases). The CDR3 contains 13 residues. The V end was cut by 6 bases, the J end by 9 bases, with 12 bases between. As DNA, the CDR3 is TGTGCCAGCAGGAAGACAGGAAGTTCACCCCTCCACTTT. Translation gives CASRKTGSSPLHF.

This clonotype was recorded a few times. This chain links TRBV5-1 with TRBJ2-3; 8 positions match TRBD2. After removal of 1 base from V and 5 bases from J, the junction contained 6 bases not matched to a gene. The CDR3 loop spans 15 amino acids. Per the germline V gene, CDR1 is SGHRS and CDR2 is YFSETQ. Written as DNA, the CDR3 is TGCGCCAGCAGCTTGAGCGGGGGCACAGGAGATACGCAGTATTTT. It is translated as CASSLSGGTGDTQYF.

This clonotype was detected a few times. V is TRBV27 and J is TRBJ1-2, with 9 bases identical to TRBD1. Germline V gene lookup returns CDR1 MNHEY and CDR2 SMNVEV (reference sequence). Germline trimming cut 6 bases from V and 4 bases from J; bases unmatched to any gene: 9. There are 15 residues in the CDR3. CDR3 bases: TGTGCCAGCAGCATCGCACAGGGGGCGTTCTATGGCTACACCTTC. Amino acid sequence: CASSIAQGAFYGYTF.

This clonotype appeared once. The chain recombines TRBV11-2 with TRBJ2-5; D is unresolved. The CDR3 runs 14 residues. In germline, CDR1 is SGHAT, CDR2 FQNNGV. V lost 0 bases, J lost 5 bases, and 10 bases lay in between. The DNA for the CDR3 is TGTGCCAGCAGCTTAGAACCCCGTGCGGAGACCCAGTACTTC. Protein product: CASSLEPRAETQYF.

V and J are TRBV12-3 or TRBV12-4 and TRBJ2-1; 7 nucleotides line up with TRBD1. This CDR3 comprises 13 residues. Trimming removed 6 bases from V and 7 bases from J; junction bases left unmatched: 6. The CDR3 bases are TGTGCCAGCAGACAGGGGATCGGGAATGAGCAGTTCTTC. Translating gives CASRQGIGNEQFF.

A single count supports this clonotype. The V and J genes are TRBV6-2 or TRBV6-3 and TRBJ2-7; D uncertain. Looked up from germline, CDR1 is MNHEY and CDR2 is SVGEGT. V shed 4 bases and J shed 2 bases, with 6 bases lying between them. CDR3 length equals 12 residues. In DNA, the CDR3 is TGTGCCAGCAGTTCCGTCGCCTACGAGCAGTACTTC. Its protein product is CASSSVAYEQYF.

This clonotype was counted only a few times. This rearrangement joins TRBV6-1 to TRBJ1-5; D may be TRBD1 (5 bases). Deletions cut 7 bases from V and 1 base from J, with 14 bases between. There are 15 residues in the CDR3. CDR1 is MNHNS and CDR2 is SASEGT in the germline V gene. The CDR3 protein is CASTPKGQSNQPQHF. CDR3 nucleotides: TGTGCCAGCACCCCGAAGGGGCAGAGCAATCAGCCCCAGCATTTT.

There are many counts of this clonotype. The chain has TRBV29-1 and TRBJ1-1, with D perhaps matching TRBD1 (5 bases). CDR1 is SQVTM and CDR2 is ANQGSEA in the germline V gene. The CDR3 is 14 residues long. Trimming removed 1 base from V and 0 bases from J, with 9 bases in between. The CDR3 nucleotides are TGCAGCGTTGAAGGGGCGGGGGTGAACACTGAAGCTTTCTTT. Protein product: CSVEGAGVNTEAFF.

This chain uses TRBV7-9 with TRBJ2-3; possibly TRBD2 for D (5 bases). V was clipped by 6 bases and J by 0 bases, with 13 bases between them. The CDR3 contains 15 residues. Looked up from germline, CDR1 is SEHNR and CDR2 is FQNEAQ (reference sequence). The CDR3 loop is CASSPDGLSTDTQYF. CDR3 bases: TGTGCCAGCAGTCCGGACGGACTGAGCACAGATACGCAGTATTTT.